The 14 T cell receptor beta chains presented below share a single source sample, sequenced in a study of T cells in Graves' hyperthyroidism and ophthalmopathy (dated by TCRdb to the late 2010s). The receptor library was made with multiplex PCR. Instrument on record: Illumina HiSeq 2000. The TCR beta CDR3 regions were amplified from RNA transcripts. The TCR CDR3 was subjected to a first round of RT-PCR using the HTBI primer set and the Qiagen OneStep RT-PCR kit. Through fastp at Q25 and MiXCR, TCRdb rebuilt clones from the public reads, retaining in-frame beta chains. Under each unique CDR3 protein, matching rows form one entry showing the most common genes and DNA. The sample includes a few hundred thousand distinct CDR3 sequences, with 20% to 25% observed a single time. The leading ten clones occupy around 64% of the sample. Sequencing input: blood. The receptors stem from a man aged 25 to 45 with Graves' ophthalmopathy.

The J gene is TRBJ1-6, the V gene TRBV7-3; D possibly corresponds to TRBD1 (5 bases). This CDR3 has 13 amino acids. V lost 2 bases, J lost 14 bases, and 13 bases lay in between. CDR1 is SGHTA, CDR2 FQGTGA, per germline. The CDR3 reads CASSLGGTSSLHF. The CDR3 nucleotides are TGTGCCAGCAGCTTAGGAGGGACGTCGTCCCTCCACTTT.

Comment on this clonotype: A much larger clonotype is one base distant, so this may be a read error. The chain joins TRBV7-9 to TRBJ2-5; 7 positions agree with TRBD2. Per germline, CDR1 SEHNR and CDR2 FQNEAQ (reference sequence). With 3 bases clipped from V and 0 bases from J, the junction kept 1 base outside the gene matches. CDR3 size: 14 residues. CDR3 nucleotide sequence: TGTGCCAGCAGCTTGGGGGGGTACCAAGAGACCCAGTACTTC. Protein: CASSLGGYQETQYF.

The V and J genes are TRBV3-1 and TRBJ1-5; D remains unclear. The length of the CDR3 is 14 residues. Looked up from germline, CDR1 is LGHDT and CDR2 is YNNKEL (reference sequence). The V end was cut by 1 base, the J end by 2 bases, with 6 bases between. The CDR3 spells CASSQAHGNQPQHF. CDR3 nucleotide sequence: TGTGCCAGCAGCCAAGCTCATGGCAATCAGCCCCAGCATTTT.

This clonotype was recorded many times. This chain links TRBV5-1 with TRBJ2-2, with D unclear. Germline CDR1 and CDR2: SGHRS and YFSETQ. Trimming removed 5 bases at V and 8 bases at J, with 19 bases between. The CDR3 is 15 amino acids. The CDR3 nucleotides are TGCGCCAGCAGTAACGATATCCCCGGGCCAGGGGAGCTGTTTTTT. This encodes CASSNDIPGPGELFF.

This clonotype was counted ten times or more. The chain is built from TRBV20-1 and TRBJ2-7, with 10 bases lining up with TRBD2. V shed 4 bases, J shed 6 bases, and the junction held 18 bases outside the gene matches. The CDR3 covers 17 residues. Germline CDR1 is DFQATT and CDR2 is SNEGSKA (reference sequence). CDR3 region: CSATPPWASGRMSEQYF. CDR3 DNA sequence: TGCAGTGCTACTCCACCGTGGGCTAGCGGGAGAATGAGCGAGCAGTACTTC.

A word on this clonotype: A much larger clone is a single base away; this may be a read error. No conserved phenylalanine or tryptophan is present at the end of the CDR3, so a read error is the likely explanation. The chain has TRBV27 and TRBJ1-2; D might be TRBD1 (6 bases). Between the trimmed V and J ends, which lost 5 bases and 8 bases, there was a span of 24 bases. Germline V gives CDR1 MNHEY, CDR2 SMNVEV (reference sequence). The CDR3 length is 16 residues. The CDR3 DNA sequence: TGTGCCAGCAGTCCTTTCGAGAGGGGGACCTTCCTCGGCTACACCCTC. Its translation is CASSPFERGTFLGYTL.

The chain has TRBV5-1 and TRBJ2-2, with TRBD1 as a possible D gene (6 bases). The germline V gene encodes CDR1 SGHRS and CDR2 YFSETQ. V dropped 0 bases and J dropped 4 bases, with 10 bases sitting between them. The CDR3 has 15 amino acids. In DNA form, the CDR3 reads TGCGCCAGCAGCTTGGTATGGGGGCTCACCGGGGAGCTGTTTTTT. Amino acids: CASSLVWGLTGELFF.

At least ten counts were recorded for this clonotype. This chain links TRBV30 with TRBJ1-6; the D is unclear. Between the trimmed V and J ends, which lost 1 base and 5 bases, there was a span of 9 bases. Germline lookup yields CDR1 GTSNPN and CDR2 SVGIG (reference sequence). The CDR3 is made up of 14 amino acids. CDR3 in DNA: TGTGCCTGGAGTGGGGAATCTAATAATTCACCCCTCCACTTT. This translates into CAWSGESNNSPLHF.

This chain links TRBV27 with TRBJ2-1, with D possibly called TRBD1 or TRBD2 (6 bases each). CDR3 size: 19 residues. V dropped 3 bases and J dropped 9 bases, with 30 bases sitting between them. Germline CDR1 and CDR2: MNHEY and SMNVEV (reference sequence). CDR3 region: CASSLGRLGTTSPHSEQFF. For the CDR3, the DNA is TGTGCCAGCAGTTTGGGGAGGTTGGGGACAACCTCCCCTCATAGTGAGCAGTTCTTC.

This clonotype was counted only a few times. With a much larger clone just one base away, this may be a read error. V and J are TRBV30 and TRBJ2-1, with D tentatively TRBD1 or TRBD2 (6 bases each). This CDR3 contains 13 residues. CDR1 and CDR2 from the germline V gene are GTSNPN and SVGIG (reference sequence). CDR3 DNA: TGTGCGGGGGCTAGCGTATCCTACAATGAGCAGTTCTTC. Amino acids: CAGASVSYNEQFF. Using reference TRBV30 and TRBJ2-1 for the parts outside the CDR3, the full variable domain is SQTIHQWPATLVQPVGSPLSLECTVEGTSNPNLYWYRQAAGRGLQLLFYSVGIGQISSEVPQNLSASRPQDRQFILSSKKLLLSDSGFYLCAGASVSYNEQFFGPGTRLTVL.

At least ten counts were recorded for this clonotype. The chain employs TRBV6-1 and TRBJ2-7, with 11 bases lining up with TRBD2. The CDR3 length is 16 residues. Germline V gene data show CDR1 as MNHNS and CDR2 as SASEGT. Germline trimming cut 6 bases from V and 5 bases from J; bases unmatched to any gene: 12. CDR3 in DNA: TGTGCCAGCAGCAGGGTAGCGGGAGGGCCGCAGGACGAGCAGTACTTC. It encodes CASSRVAGGPQDEQYF.

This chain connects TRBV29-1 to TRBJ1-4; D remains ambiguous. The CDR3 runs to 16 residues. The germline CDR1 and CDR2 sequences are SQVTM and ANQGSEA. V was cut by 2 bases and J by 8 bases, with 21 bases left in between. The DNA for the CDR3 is TGCAGCGTTGAAACGGGAACTGACAACCCAAGGGAAAAACTGTTTTTT. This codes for CSVETGTDNPREKLFF.

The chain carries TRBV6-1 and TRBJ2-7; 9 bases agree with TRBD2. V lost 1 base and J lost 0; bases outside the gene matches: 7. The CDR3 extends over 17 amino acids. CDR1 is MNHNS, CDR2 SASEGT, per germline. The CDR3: CASSEGRVSGSSYEQYF. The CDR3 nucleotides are TGTGCCAGCAGTGAAGGAAGGGTTAGCGGGAGCTCCTACGAGCAGTACTTC.

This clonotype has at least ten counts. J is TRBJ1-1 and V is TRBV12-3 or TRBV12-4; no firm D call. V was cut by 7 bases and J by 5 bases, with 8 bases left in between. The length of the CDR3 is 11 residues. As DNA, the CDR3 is TGTGCCAGCACCGTGAGGACTGAAGCTTTCTTT. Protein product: CASTVRTEAFF.